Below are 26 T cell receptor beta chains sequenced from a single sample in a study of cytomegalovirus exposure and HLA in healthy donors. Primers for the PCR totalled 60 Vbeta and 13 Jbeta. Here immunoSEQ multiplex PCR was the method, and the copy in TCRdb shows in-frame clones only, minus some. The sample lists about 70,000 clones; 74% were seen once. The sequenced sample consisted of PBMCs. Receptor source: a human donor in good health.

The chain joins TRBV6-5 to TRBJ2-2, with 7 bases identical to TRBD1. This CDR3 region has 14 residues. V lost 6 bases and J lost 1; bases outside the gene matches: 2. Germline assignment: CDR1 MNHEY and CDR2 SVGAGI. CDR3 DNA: TGTGCCAGCAGGAGGGGGCAGAACACCGGGGAGCTGTTTTTT. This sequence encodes CASRRGQNTGELFF.

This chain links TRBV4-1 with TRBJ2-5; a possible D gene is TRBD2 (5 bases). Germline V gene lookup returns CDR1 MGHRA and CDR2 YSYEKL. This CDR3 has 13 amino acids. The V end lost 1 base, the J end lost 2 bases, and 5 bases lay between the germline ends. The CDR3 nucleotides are TGCGCCAGCAGCCAAGGGAGGCAAGAGACCCAGTACTTC. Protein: CASSQGRQETQYF.

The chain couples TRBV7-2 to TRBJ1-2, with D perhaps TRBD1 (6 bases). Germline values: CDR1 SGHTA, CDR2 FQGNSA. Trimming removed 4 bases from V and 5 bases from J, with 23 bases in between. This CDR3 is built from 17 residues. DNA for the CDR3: TGTGCCAGCAGCTCGCTAGGGGGAGGGAAAGGAGGGTATGGCTACACCTTC. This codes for CASSSLGGGKGGYGYTF.

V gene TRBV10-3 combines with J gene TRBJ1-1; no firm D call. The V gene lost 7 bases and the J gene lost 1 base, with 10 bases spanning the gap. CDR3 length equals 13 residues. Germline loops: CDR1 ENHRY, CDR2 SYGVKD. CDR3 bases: TGTGCCATCACCCTAAATGGGAACACTGAAGCTTTCTTT. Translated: CAITLNGNTEAFF.

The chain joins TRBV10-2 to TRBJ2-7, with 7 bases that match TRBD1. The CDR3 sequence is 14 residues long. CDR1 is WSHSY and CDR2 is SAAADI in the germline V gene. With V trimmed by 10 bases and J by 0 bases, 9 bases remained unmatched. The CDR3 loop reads CAIPEGAFSYEQYF. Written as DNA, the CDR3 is TGCGCCATCCCAGAGGGGGCTTTCTCCTACGAGCAGTACTTC.

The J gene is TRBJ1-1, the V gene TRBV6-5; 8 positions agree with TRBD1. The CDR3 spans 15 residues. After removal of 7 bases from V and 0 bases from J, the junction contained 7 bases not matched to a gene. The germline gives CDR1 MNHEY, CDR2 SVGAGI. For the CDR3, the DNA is TGTGCCAGCAAGCCGACAGGGGCCGTGAACACTGAAGCTTTCTTT. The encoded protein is CASKPTGAVNTEAFF.

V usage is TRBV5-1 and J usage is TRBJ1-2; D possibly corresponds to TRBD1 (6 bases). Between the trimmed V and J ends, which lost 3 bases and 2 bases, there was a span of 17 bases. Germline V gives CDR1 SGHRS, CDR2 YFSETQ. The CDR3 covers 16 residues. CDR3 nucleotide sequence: TGCGCCAGCAGCTCTACTATCTCGACAGGAAACTATGGCTACACCTTC. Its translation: CASSSTISTGNYGYTF.

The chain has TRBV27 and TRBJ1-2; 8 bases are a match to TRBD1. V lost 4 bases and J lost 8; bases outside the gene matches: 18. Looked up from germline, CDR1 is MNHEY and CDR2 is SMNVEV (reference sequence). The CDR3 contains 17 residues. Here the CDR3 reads CASSYLPLGRGRRGYTF. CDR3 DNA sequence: TGTGCCAGCAGTTACTTACCTCTCGGCAGGGGGCGGCGAGGCTACACCTTC.

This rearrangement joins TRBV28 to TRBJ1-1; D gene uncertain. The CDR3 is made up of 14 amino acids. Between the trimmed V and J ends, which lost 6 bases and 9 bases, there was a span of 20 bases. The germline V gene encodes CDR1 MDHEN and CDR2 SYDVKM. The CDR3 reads CASSLDFSSIKAFF. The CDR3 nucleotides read TGTGCCAGCAGCCTTGATTTTAGCTCCATAAAAGCTTTCTTT.

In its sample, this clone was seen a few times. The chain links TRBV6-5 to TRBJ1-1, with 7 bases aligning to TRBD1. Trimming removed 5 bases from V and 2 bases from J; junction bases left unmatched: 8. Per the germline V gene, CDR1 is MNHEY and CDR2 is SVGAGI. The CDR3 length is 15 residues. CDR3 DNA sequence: TGTGCCAGCAGTGCCGGCAGGGGGGTCAACACTGAAGCTTTCTTT. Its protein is CASSAGRGVNTEAFF.

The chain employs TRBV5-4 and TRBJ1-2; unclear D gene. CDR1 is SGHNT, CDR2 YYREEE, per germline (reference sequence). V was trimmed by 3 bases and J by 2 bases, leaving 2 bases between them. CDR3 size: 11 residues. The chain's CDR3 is CASSSNYGYTF. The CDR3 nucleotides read TGTGCCAGCAGCTCAAACTATGGCTACACCTTC.

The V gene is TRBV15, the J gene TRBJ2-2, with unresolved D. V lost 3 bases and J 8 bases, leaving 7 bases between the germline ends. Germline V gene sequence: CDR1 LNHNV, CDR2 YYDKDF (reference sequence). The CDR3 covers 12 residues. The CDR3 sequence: CATSSPSGELFF. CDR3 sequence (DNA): TGTGCCACCAGCAGCCCCTCGGGGGAGCTGTTTTTT.

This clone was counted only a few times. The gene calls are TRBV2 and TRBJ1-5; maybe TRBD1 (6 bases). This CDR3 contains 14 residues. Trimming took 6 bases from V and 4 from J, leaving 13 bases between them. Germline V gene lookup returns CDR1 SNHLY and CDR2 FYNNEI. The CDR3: CASSEQQGNQPQHF. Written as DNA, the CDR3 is TGTGCCAGCAGCGAGCAACAGGGAAATCAGCCCCAGCATTTT.

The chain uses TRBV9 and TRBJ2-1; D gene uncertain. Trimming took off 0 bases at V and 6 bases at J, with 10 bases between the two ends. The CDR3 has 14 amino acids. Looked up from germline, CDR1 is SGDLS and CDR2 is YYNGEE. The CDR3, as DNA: TGTGCCAGCAGCGTAGTTTGGAGCGCCAATGAGCAGTTCTTC. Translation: CASSVVWSANEQFF. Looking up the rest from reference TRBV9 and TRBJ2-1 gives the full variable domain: DSGVTQTPKHLITATGQRVTLRCSPRSGDLSVYWYQQSLDQGLQFLIQYYNGEERAKGNILERFSAQQFPDLHSELNLSSLELGDSALYFCASSVVWSANEQFFGPGTRLTVL.

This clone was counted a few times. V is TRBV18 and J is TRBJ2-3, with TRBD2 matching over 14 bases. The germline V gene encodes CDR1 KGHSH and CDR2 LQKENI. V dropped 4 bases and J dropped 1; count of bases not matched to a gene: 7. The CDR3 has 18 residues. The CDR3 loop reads CASSLGLAGVRGTDTQYF. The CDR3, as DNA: TGTGCCAGCTCACTGGGACTAGCGGGAGTCCGCGGCACAGATACGCAGTATTTT.

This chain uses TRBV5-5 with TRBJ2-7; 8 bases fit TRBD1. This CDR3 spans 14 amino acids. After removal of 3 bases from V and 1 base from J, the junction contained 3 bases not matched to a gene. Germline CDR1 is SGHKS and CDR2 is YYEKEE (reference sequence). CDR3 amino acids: CASSSQGESYEQYF. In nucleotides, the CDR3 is TGTGCCAGCAGCTCACAGGGGGAGTCCTACGAGCAGTACTTC.

The CDR3 DNA follows: TGCAGCGTATTAGGGGGTACCTCCTACGAGCAGTACTTC. Amino acids: CSVLGGTSYEQYF. V gene TRBV29-1 combines with J gene TRBJ2-7, with TRBD1 as a possible D gene (6 bases). Germline V gene lookup returns CDR1 SQVTM and CDR2 ANQGSEA. Between the trimmed V and J ends, which lost 6 bases and 0 bases, there was a span of 12 bases. The CDR3 covers 13 residues.

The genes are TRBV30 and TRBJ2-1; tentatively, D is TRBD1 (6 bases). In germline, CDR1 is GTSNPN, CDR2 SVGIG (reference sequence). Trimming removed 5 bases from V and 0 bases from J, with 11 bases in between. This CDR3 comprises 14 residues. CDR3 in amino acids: CAWVGAYSYNEQFF. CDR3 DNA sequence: TGTGCCTGGGTGGGGGCTTACTCCTACAATGAGCAGTTCTTC.

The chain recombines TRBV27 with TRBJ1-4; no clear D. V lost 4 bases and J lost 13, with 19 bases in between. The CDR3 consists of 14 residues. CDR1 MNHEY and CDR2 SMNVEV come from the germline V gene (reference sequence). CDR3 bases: TGTGCCAGCAGTTATGTGGGCAGCCCGAGAGCACTGTTTTTT. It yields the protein CASSYVGSPRALFF.

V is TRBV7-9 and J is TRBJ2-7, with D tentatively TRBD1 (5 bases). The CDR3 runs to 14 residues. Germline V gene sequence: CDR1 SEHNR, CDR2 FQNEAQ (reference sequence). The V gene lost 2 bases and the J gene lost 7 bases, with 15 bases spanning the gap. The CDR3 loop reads CASSLYLDSLEQYF. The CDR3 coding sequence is TGTGCCAGCAGCTTATATTTAGACAGCTTAGAGCAGTACTTC.

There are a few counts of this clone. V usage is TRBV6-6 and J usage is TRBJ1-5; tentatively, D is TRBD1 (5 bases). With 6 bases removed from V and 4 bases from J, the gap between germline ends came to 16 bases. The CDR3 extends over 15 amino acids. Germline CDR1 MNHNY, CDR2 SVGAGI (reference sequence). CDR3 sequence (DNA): TGTGCCAGCAGCTCCGTATTAACAGGTAATCAGCCCCAGCATTTT. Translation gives CASSSVLTGNQPQHF.

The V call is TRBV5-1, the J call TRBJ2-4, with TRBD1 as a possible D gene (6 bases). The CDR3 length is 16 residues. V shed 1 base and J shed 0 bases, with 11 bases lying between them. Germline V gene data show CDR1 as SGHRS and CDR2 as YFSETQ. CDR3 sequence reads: CASSLSTGLAKNIQYF. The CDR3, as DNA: TGCGCCAGCAGCTTGTCGACAGGACTAGCCAAAAACATTCAGTACTTC. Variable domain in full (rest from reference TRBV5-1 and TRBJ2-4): KAGVTQTPRYLIKTRGQQVTLSCSPISGHRSVSWYQQTPGQGLQFLFEYFSETQRNKGNFPGRFSGRQFSNSRSEMNVSTLELGDSALYLCASSLSTGLAKNIQYFGAGTRLSVL.

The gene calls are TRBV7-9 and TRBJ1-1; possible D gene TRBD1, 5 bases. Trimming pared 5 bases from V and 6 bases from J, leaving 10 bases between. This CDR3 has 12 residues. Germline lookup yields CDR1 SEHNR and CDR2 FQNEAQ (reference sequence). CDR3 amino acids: CASSPGTPEAFF. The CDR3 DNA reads TGTGCCAGCAGCCCAGGGACTCCTGAAGCTTTCTTT.

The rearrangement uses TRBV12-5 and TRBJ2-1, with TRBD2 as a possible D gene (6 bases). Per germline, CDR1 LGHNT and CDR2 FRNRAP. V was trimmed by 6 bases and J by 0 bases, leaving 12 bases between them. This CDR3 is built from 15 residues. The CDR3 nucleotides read TGTGCTAGTGGCCAAGGGACTTCCTCCTACAATGAGCAGTTCTTC. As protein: CASGQGTSSYNEQFF.

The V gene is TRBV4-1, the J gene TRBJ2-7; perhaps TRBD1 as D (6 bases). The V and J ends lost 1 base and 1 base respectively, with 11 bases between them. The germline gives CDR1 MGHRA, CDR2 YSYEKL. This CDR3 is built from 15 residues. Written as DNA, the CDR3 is TGCGCCAGCAGCCAAGTACAGGGAAGTTCCTACGAGCAGTACTTC. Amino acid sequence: CASSQVQGSSYEQYF.

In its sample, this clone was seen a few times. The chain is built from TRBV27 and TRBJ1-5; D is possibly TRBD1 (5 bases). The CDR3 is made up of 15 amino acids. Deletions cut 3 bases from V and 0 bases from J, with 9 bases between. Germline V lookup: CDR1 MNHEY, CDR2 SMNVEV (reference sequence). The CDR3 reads CASSFSGYSNQPQHF. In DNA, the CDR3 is TGTGCCAGCAGTTTTTCAGGGTATAGCAATCAGCCCCAGCATTTT.